What follows are 14 T cell receptor beta chains derived from one specimen sequenced in a study of cytomegalovirus exposure and HLA in healthy donors. Researchers ran the PCR with 60 Vbeta and 13 Jbeta primers. Only in-frame clones appear in the TCRdb table, and some are missing; sequencing was by immunoSEQ multiplex PCR. The sample contains about 150,000 clones, roughly 80% of which appear only once. Sequencing input: PBMCs. Receptors were obtained from a man aged 18 to 35 in good health and CMV-seronegative.

The rearrangement links TRBV9 to TRBJ2-7; TRBD2 agrees at 11 bases. Germline V gene data show CDR1 as SGDLS and CDR2 as YYNGEE. J was trimmed by 0 bases and V by 3 bases; bases with no gene match: 8. The CDR3 has 17 residues. The CDR3 sequence: CASSAAGLADNSYEQYF. In nucleotides, the CDR3 is TGTGCCAGCAGCGCCGCGGGACTAGCGGACAACTCCTACGAGCAGTACTTC.

This rearrangement joins TRBV30 to TRBJ2-5; 10 bases align to TRBD1. Germline-derived CDR1 and CDR2 are GTSNPN and SVGIG (reference sequence). This CDR3 spans 14 amino acids. The J segment lost 1 base and the V segment lost 4 bases, leaving 3 bases of the junction unmatched. The CDR3 protein is CAWTRDRGQETQYF. The CDR3 DNA reads as TGTGCCTGGACTAGGGACAGGGGCCAAGAGACCCAGTACTTC.

This sequence joins TRBV7-8 and TRBJ2-1; TRBD2 agrees at 10 bases. After removal of 2 bases from V and 4 bases from J, the junction contained 2 bases not matched to a gene. The CDR3 runs to 15 residues. Germline V lookup: CDR1 SGHVS, CDR2 FQNEAQ. CDR3 residues: CASSLLAGGYNEQFF. CDR3 nucleotide sequence: TGTGCCAGCAGCTTATTAGCGGGGGGATACAATGAGCAGTTCTTC. Based on the CDR3 plus reference TRBV7-8 and TRBJ2-1, the full variable domain is GAGVSQSPRYKVAKRGQDVALRCDPISGHVSLFWYQQALGQGPEFLTYFQNEAQLDKSGLPSDRFFAERPEGSVSTLKIQRTQQEDSAVYLCASSLLAGGYNEQFFGPGTRLTVL.

The J gene is TRBJ2-7, the V gene TRBV5-1; 10 positions agree with TRBD2. CDR1 is SGHRS and CDR2 is YFSETQ in the germline V gene. After removal of 2 bases from V and 5 bases from J, the junction contained 7 bases not matched to a gene. The CDR3 spans 15 residues. This CDR3 reads CASSFYSGRLNEQYF. CDR3 nucleotide sequence: TGCGCCAGCAGCTTCTATAGCGGGAGGCTGAACGAGCAGTACTTC.

The genes are TRBV6-5 and TRBJ2-3; tentative D call: TRBD1 (5 bases). The V gene's germline CDR1 is MNHEY and CDR2 SVGAGI. V dropped 5 bases and J dropped 2 bases, with 11 bases sitting between them. The CDR3 contains 14 residues. The CDR3 sequence is CASSRQTSTDTQYF. The CDR3, as DNA: TGTGCCAGCAGTAGACAGACATCCACAGATACGCAGTATTTT.

The gene calls are TRBV18 and TRBJ2-3, with 9 nucleotides matching TRBD2. Germline V gives CDR1 KGHSH, CDR2 LQKENI. V dropped 2 bases and J dropped 0; count of bases not matched to a gene: 3. CDR3 size: 16 residues. The DNA of the CDR3 is TGTGCCAGCTCACCAAACGCGGGAGGGAGCACAGATACGCAGTATTTT. It specifies CASSPNAGGSTDTQYF. The complete variable domain, with remaining parts taken from reference TRBV18 and TRBJ2-3, reads NAGVMQNPRHLVRRRGQEARLRCSPMKGHSHVYWYRQLPEEGLKFMVYLQKENIIDESGMPKERFSAEFPKEGPSILRIQQVVRGDSAAYFCASSPNAGGSTDTQYFGPGTRLTVL.

V usage is TRBV27 and J usage is TRBJ2-7; D ambiguous. Deletions cut 2 bases from V and 4 bases from J, with 12 bases between. Germline loops: CDR1 MNHEY, CDR2 SMNVEV (reference sequence). This CDR3 spans 14 amino acids. CDR3 nucleotides: TGTGCCAGCAGTTTAAGGTCTAGAGGTTACGAGCAGTACTTC. Amino acids: CASSLRSRGYEQYF.

The chain is built from TRBV9 and TRBJ2-7; 7 nucleotides align to TRBD2. The CDR3 is 16 residues long. Germline lookup yields CDR1 SGDLS and CDR2 YYNGEE. With 3 bases clipped from V and 7 bases from J, the junction kept 16 bases outside the gene matches. CDR3 sequence: CASSAGLVSRQREQYF. Here the CDR3 DNA reads TGTGCCAGCAGCGCAGGACTAGTCTCGAGACAAAGGGAGCAGTACTTC.

V usage is TRBV19 and J usage is TRBJ2-1; possibly TRBD2 for D (5 bases). The CDR3 is 16 residues long. Germline lookup yields CDR1 LNHDA and CDR2 SQIVND (reference sequence). Deletions cut 3 bases from V and 1 base from J, with 13 bases between. CDR3 protein: CASSILRAGSYNEQFF. CDR3 nucleotide sequence: TGTGCCAGTAGTATTCTGCGGGCTGGGTCCTACAATGAGCAGTTCTTC.

This rearrangement joins TRBV29-1 to TRBJ2-7, with 11 nucleotides matching TRBD2. Germline trimming cut 6 bases from V and 5 bases from J; bases unmatched to any gene: 12. The germline V gene has CDR1 SQVTM and CDR2 ANQGSEA. This CDR3 contains 15 residues. CDR3 region: CSVELLAGDEDEQYF. CDR3 sequence (DNA): TGCAGCGTCGAATTACTAGCGGGAGATGAGGACGAGCAGTACTTC.

The chain uses TRBV10-3 and TRBJ2-5; a possible D gene is TRBD1 (6 bases). The tail of the sequence fits TRBJ2-7 better, so the J call may be wrong. Germline V gene lookup returns CDR1 ENHRY and CDR2 SYGVKD. The CDR3 runs to 12 residues. The CDR3 sequence: CAISPTGYEQYF. The CDR3 DNA follows: TGTGCCATCAGCCCGACAGGCTACGAGCAGTACTTC.

This chain joins TRBV4-1 and TRBJ2-7; 13 bases match TRBD2. This CDR3 is 16 amino acids long. Trimming took 3 bases from V and 9 from J; bases not matched to a gene: 11. Germline loops: CDR1 MGHRA, CDR2 YSYEKL. CDR3 sequence: CASSQGTSGILLGQYF. The DNA of the CDR3 is TGCGCCAGCAGCCAGGGGACTAGCGGGATCCTGCTGGGGCAGTACTTC.

The chain links TRBV9 to TRBJ1-3; no definite D call. CDR1 is SGDLS and CDR2 is YYNGEE in the germline V gene. The V gene lost 3 bases and the J gene lost 4 bases, with 14 bases spanning the gap. The CDR3 covers 15 residues. CDR3 sequence (DNA): TGTGCCAGCAGCGCCGAGGAACGGGTGGGAAACACCATATATTTT. This codes for CASSAEERVGNTIYF.

The V gene is TRBV7-2, the J gene TRBJ2-5; D uncertain. From germline, CDR1 is SGHTA and CDR2 FQGNSA. The V and J ends lost 5 bases and 5 bases respectively, with 12 bases between them. The CDR3 consists of 13 residues. The CDR3 nucleotides read TGTGCCAGCAGCCCCGGTGTGCCGGAGACCCAGTACTTC. Encoded protein: CASSPGVPETQYF.